The 14 T cell receptor beta chains presented below share a single source sample, sequenced in a study of Graves' ophthalmopathy and Graves' hyperthyroidism (dated by TCRdb to the late 2010s). Instrument used: Illumina HiSeq 2000. TCR beta CDR3 regions were amplified from RNA transcripts for repertoire sequencing. The first round of RT-PCR was done with HTBI primers and the Qiagen OneStep RT-PCR kit, and was followed by a second round of multiplex PCR, then size selection and purification. TCRdb applied fastp at Q25 and MiXCR to the public reads, then kept only in-frame beta chains. Each entry merges the rows of one CDR3 protein and shows their most common DNA and genes. Here the sample has about 620,000 distinct CDR3 sequences; 22% occur a single time. In total, the top ten clones hold around 7% of the sample. Sequencing used peripheral blood. Receptors were obtained from a woman younger than 30 with stable Graves' hyperthyroidism. Some clones in this sample may be carry-over from other donors' samples. Donor details come from another sample of the same person, matched by shared clones.

This clonotype was found a few times. A read error may produce the germline difference seen at one junction end. The genes are TRBV5-1 and TRBJ2-7; D not certain. Germline loops: CDR1 SGHRS, CDR2 YFSETQ. This CDR3 is built from 13 residues. CDR3 region: CASNLGSTYEQYF. The CDR3 DNA sequence: TGCGCCAGCAACTTGGGGTCGACTTACGAGCAGTACTTC.

This clonotype was seen ten or more times. CDR3: CASRQGAGTEAFF. The CDR3 DNA sequence: TGCGCCAGCAGACAGGGGGCAGGAACTGAAGCTTTCTTT. The chain employs TRBV4-1 and TRBJ1-1, with 9 bases identical to TRBD1. The CDR3 is 13 residues long. Losses at the gene ends were 6 bases for V and 5 bases for J; bases not matched to a gene: 4. Germline V CDR1 and CDR2: MGHRA, YSYEKL.

This clonotype was seen ten or more times. The CDR3: CASSEPGVANYGYTF. The CDR3 DNA sequence: TGTGCCAGCAGTGAACCAGGGGTAGCTAACTATGGCTACACCTTC. The rearrangement links TRBV6-1 to TRBJ1-2; perhaps TRBD1 as D (6 bases). The CDR3 spans 15 residues. V was cut by 2 bases and J by 0 bases, with 10 bases left in between. The germline gives CDR1 MNHNS, CDR2 SASEGT.

This clonotype was seen a few times. The chain is built from TRBV11-3 and TRBJ2-2, with 7 bases identical to TRBD2. The V segment lost 1 base and the J segment 16 bases; nucleotides outside the gene matches: 6. CDR1 is SGHNT and CDR2 is YENEEA in the germline V gene. This CDR3 is built from 12 residues. This CDR3 reads CASSLGLSGGFF. The CDR3 DNA follows: TGTGCCAGCAGCTTAGGATTGTCGGGGGGGTTTTTT.

This clonotype was counted ten times or more. This rearrangement joins TRBV27 to TRBJ1-6, with D possibly being TRBD1 (6 bases). The CDR3 spans 15 residues. The V gene lost 3 bases and the J gene lost 7 bases, with 13 bases spanning the gap. Germline CDR1 MNHEY, CDR2 SMNVEV (reference sequence). DNA of the CDR3: TGTGCCAGCAGTTTGGGGGCTTTGGGGAATTCACCCCTCCACTTT. It codes for CASSLGALGNSPLHF.

This clonotype was counted at least ten times. This sequence joins TRBV20-1 and TRBJ2-5; D is uncertain. Germline loops: CDR1 DFQATT, CDR2 SNEGSKA (reference sequence). The CDR3 length is 10 residues. The DNA of the CDR3 is TGCAGCGCCTTTGTGGAGACCCAGTACTTC. It translates to CSAFVETQYF.

The CDR3 region has the DNA TGTGCCAGCAGCTTAGTTAACAGTCGAGAGACCCAGTACTTC. Translated, it gives CASSLVNSRETQYF. This chain uses TRBV7-2 with TRBJ2-5; D unresolved. Germline assignment: CDR1 SGHTA and CDR2 FQGNSA. This CDR3 has 14 residues. V lost 1 base and J lost 4, with 10 bases in between. The full variable domain, its missing parts supplied by reference TRBV7-2 and TRBJ2-5, is GAGVSQSPSNKVTEKGKDVELRCDPISGHTALYWYRQSLGQGLEFLIYFQGNSAPDKSGLPSDRFSAERTGGSVSTLTIQRTQQEDSAVYLCASSLVNSRETQYFGPGTRLLVL.

This clonotype has ten or more counts. The CDR3 sequence: CASSLGQTGLYTGNTIYF. CDR3 coding DNA: TGTGCCAGCAGCTTAGGACAGACCGGGCTTTATACGGGAAACACCATATATTTT. The rearrangement joins TRBV7-8 to TRBJ1-3; D possibly corresponds to TRBD1 (5 bases). Germline values: CDR1 SGHVS, CDR2 FQNEAQ. The V end was cut by 1 base, the J end by 4 bases, with 20 bases between. The CDR3 runs to 18 residues.

This chain links TRBV6-1 with TRBJ2-7, with TRBD2 identical over 7 bases. J was trimmed by 2 bases and V by 1 base; bases with no gene match: 2. CDR1 is MNHNS and CDR2 is SASEGT in the germline V gene. The CDR3 consists of 14 residues. This chain's CDR3 is CASSEVGGTYEQYF. The DNA for the CDR3 is TGTGCCAGCAGTGAAGTGGGGGGGACCTACGAGCAGTACTTC.

This clonotype occurred once. The conserved closing phenylalanine or tryptophan is absent in this CDR3, likely reflecting a read error. The V gene is TRBV9, the J gene TRBJ1-2; D remains ambiguous. Germline values: CDR1 SGDLS, CDR2 YYNGEE. The V end was cut by 2 bases, the J end by 5 bases, with 13 bases between. There are 14 residues in the CDR3. The CDR3 DNA is TGTGCCAGCAGCGTCGATGGTCAGGAATATGGCTACACCTGC. Translation gives CASSVDGQEYGYTC.

The table lists this clonotype with many counts. CDR3 sequence: CASSPPPIYLSTEAFF. The DNA for the CDR3 is TGTGCCAGTAGTCCCCCTCCGATCTACCTTAGCACTGAAGCTTTCTTT. The chain has TRBV19 and TRBJ1-1, with D unclear. V was cut by 5 bases and J by 4 bases, with 20 bases left in between. This CDR3 has 16 residues. The germline gives CDR1 LNHDA, CDR2 SQIVND (reference sequence).

The chain links TRBV6-1 to TRBJ2-7; 7 bases fit TRBD1. The junction had 5 bases not matched to a gene; V was cut back by 3 bases and J by 3 bases. The CDR3 is made up of 14 amino acids. The V gene's germline CDR1 is MNHNS and CDR2 SASEGT. The CDR3 protein is CASSDRQGGYEQYF. As DNA, the CDR3 is TGTGCCAGCAGTGACCGACAGGGCGGCTACGAGCAGTACTTC.

As regards this clonotype: This sequence may be a read error, since a much larger clone differs from it by one base. The rearrangement joins TRBV12-3 or TRBV12-4 to TRBJ1-3; TRBD1 matches at 8 bases. V trimming: 5 bases; J trimming: 0 bases; junction bases outside the gene matches: 3. The CDR3 is 15 residues long. The CDR3 loop reads CASSGGTGSGNTIYF. The DNA for the CDR3 is TGTGCCAGCAGTGGGGGGACAGGCTCTGGAAACACCATATATTTT.

This clonotype showed up many times. The rearrangement uses TRBV30 and TRBJ2-5, with 12 bases identical to TRBD2. With 7 bases clipped from V and 5 bases from J, the junction kept 8 bases outside the gene matches. Germline values: CDR1 GTSNPN, CDR2 SVGIG (reference sequence). The CDR3 spans 14 residues. The CDR3 bases are TGTGCCTCGACTAGCGGGAGTGGCGGGGAGACCCAGTACTTC. This gives the protein CASTSGSGGETQYF.